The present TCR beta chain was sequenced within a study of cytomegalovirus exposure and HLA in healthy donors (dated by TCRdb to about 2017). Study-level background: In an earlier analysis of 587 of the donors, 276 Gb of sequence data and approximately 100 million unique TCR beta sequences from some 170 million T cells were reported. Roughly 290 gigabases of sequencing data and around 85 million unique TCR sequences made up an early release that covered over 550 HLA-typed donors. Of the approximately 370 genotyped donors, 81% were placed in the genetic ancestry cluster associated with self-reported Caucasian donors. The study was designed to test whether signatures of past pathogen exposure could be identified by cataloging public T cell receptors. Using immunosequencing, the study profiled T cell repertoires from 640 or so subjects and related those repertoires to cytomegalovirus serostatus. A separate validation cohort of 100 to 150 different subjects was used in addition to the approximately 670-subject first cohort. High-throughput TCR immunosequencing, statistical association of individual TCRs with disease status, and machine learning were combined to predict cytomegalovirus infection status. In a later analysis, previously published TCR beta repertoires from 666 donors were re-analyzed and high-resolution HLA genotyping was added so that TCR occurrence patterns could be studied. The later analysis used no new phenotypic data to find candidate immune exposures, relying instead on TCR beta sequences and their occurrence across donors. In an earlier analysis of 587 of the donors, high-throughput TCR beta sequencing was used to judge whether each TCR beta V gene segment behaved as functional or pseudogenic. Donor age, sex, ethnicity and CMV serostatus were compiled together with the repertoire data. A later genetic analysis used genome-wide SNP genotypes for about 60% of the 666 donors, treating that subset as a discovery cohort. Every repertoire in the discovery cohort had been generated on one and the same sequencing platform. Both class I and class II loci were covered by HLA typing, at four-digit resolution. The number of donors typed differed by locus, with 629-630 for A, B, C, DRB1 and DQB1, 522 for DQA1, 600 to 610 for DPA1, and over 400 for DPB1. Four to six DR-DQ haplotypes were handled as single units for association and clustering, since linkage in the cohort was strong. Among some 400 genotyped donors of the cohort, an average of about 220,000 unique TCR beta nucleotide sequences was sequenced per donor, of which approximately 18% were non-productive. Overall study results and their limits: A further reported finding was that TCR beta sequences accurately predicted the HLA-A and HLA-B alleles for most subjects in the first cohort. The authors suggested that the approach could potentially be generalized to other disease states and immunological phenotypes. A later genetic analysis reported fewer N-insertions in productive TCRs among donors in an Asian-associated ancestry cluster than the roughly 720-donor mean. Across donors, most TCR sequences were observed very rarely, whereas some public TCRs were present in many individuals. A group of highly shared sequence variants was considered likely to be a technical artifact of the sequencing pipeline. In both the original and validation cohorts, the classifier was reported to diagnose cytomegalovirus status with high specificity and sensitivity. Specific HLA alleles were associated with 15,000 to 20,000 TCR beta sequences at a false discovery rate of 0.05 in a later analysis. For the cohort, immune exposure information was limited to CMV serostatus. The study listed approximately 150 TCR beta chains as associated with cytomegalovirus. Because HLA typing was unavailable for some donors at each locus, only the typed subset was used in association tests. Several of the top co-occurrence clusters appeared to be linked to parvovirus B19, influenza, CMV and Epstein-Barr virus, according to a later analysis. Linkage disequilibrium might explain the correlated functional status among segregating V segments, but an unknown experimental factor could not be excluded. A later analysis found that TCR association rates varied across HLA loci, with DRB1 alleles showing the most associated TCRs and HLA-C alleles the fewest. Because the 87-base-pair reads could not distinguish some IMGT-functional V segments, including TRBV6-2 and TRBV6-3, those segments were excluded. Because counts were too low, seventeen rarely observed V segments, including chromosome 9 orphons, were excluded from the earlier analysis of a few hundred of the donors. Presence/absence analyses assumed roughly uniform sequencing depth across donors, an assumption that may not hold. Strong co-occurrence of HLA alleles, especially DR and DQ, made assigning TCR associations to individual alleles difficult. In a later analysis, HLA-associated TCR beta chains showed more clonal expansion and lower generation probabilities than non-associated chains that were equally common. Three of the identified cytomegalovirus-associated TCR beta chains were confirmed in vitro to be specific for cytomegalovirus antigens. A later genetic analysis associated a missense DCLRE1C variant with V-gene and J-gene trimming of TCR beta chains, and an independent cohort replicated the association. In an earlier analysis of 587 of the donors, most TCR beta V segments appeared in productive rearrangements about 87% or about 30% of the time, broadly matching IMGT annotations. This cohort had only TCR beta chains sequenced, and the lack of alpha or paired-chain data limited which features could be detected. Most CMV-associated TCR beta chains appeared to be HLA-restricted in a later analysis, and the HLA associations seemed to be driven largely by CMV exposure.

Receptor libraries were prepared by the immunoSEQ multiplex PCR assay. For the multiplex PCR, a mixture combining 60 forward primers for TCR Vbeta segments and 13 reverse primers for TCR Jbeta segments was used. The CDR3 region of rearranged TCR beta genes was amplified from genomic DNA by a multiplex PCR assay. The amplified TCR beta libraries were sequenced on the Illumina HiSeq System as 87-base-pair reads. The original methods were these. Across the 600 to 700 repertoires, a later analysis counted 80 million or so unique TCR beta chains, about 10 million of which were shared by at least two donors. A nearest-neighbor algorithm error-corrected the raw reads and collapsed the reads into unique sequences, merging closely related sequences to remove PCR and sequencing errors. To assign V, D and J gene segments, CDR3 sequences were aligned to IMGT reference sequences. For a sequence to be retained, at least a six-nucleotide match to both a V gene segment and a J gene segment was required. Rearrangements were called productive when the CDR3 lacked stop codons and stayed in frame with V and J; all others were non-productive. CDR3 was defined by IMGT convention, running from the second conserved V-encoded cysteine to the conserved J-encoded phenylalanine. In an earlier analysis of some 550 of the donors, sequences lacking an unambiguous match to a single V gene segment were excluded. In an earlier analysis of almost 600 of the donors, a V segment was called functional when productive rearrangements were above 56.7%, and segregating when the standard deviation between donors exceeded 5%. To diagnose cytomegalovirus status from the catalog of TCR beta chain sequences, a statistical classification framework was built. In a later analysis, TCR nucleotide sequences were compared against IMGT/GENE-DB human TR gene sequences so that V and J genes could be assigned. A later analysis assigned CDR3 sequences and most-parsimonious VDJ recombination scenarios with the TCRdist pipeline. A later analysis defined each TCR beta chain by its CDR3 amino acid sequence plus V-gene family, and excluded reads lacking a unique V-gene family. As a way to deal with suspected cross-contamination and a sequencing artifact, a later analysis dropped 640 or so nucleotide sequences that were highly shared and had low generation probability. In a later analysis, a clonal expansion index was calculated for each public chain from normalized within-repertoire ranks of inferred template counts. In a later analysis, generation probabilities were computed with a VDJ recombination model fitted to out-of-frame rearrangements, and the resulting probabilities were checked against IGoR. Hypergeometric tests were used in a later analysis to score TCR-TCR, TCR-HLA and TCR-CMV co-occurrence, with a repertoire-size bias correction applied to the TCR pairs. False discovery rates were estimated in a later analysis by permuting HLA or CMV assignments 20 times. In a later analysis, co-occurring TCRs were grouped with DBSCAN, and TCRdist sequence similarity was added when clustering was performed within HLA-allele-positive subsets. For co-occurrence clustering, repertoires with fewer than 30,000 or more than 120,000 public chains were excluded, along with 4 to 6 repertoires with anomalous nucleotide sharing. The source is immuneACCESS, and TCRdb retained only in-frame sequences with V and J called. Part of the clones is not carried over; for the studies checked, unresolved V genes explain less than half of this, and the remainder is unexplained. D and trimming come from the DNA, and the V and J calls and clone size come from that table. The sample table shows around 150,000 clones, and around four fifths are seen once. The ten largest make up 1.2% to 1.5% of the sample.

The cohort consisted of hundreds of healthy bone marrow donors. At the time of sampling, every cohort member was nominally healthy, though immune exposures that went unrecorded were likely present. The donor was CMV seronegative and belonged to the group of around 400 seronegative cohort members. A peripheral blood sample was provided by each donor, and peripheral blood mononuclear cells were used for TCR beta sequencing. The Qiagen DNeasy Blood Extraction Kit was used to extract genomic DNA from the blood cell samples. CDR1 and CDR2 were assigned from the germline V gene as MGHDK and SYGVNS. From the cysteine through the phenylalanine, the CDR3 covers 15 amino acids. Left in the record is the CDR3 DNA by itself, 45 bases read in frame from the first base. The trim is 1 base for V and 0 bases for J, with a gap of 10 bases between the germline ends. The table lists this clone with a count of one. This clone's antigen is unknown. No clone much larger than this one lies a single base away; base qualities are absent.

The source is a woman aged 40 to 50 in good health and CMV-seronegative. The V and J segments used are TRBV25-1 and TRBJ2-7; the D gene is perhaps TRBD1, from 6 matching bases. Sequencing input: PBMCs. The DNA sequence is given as TGTGCCAGCAGTGAATTGACAGGATACTCCTACGAGCAGTACTTC. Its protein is CASSELTGYSYEQYF.